The present T cell receptor beta chain was sequenced within a study of blood T cell repertoires in COVID-19. Study-level background: COVID-19 samples, acute and convalescent, were from the United States, Italy and Spain. PBMCs, B-cell-depleted T cells, or T cells provided the cDNA or gDNA that made up the material.

Germline V gene sequence: CDR1 LGHDT, CDR2 YNNKEL (reference sequence). Losses at the gene ends were 4 bases for V and 3 bases for J; bases not matched to a gene: 2. The CDR3 loop spans 15 amino acids. Using immunoSEQ multiplex PCR, the repertoire was profiled, and TCRdb retains in-frame clones only, with some absent. The sample holds approximately 97,000 clones, 75% to 90% seen once. The sequenced material came from peripheral blood. V is TRBV3-1 (or the pseudogene TRBV3-2) and J is TRBJ2-1; 11 bases are shared with TRBD2. The clonotype comes from a human donor in a cohort sampled during active COVID-19. In nucleotides, the CDR3 is TGTGCCAGCAGCCGGACTAGCGGGTTCTACAATGAGCAGTTCTTC. Protein: CASSRTSGFYNEQFF.